This T cell receptor beta chain was observed in a study of cytomegalovirus exposure and HLA in healthy donors. Study outcomes and limitations: HLA-A and HLA-B allele assignments for most subjects were reportedly predicted accurately using TCR beta sequences. Analysis was performed later, and it showed HLA-associated TCR beta chains to be more clonally expanded than equally common others.

As to this clone: Its target is not known.

PCR primers comprised 60 Vbeta and 13 Jbeta primers. Measured with immunoSEQ multiplex PCR; TCRdb has only the in-frame clones, and not every one. The table records 72,000 or so clones, roughly 80% of them present only once. The germline gives CDR1 SGHDT, CDR2 YYEEEE. V shed 1 base and J shed 1 base, with 8 bases lying between them. This CDR3 has 14 residues. The sequenced sample was PBMCs. This chain joins TRBV5-6 and TRBJ1-2; D unclear. The source of this sequence is a woman younger than 45 in good health and CMV-seropositive. In nucleotides, the CDR3 is TGTGCCAGCAGCTTGACGGACTTTAACTATGGCTACACCTTC. It yields the protein CASSLTDFNYGYTF.